A single sample gave rise to the 25 T cell receptor beta chains below, sequenced in a study of synovial regulatory T cells in juvenile arthritis. TCRdb's copy holds only in-frame clones and misses some; the assay was immunoSEQ multiplex PCR. Its table lists 7,500 to 10,000 clones. The sample consisted of Treg cells from blood. Subset given: remaining (HLA-DR-negative) circulating blood Treg cells. The receptors here all came from a donor aged 2-35 years with juvenile idiopathic arthritis.

This chain joins TRBV4-3 and TRBJ1-6; as DNA is missing, the TRBD1 call by TCRdb cannot be tested. The CDR3 is made up of 15 amino acids. Only the protein is on record. CDR1 and CDR2 (germline): LGHNA, YSLEER. This chain's CDR3 is CASSQVKDRDSPLHF.

V and J are TRBV6-6 and TRBJ2-2; the D gene TCRdb calls, TRBD1, cannot be checked with no DNA. Germline CDR1 reads MNHNY; CDR2 reads SVGAGI (reference sequence). The CDR3 sequence is 14 residues long. Only the protein sequence is given. The chain's CDR3 is CASVDRPNTGELFF.

The chain carries TRBV4-3 and TRBJ2-7; TCRdb selects TRBD2, and the lack of DNA leaves this call unchecked. The CDR3 runs 18 residues. The DNA sequence is not available. Germline values: CDR1 LGHNA, CDR2 YSLEER. The CDR3 loop reads CASSQVRSRAREAYEQYF.

The chain recombines TRBV15 with TRBJ1-1. The germline gives CDR1 LNHNV, CDR2 YYDKDF (reference sequence). The CDR3 extends over 13 amino acids. DNA is not recorded here. CDR3 protein: CATSRVEGTEAFF. Full variable domain (outside the CDR3, taken from reference TRBV15 and TRBJ1-1): DAMVIQNPRYQVTQFGKPVTLSCSQTLNHNVMYWYQQKSSQAPKLLFHYYDKDFNNEADTPDNFQSRRPNTSFCFLDIRSPGLGDTAMYLCATSRVEGTEAFFGQGTRLTVV.

J is TRBJ1-5 and V is TRBV21-1; the TRBD1 assignment by TCRdb is unverifiable without DNA. TRBV21-1 is termed a pseudogene. The CDR3 consists of 15 residues. A DNA sequence was not provided. The CDR3 here is CASSQATGKNQPQHF.

The chain recombines TRBV10-3 with TRBJ1-1. CDR1 ENHRY and CDR2 SYGVKD come from the germline V gene. This CDR3 spans 12 amino acids. Only the protein is on record. The CDR3 region is CAISLNRDEAFF.

The gene calls are TRBV5-4 and TRBJ2-7; TCRdb indicates TRBD2, and absent DNA this call remains unverified. Germline CDR1 reads SGHNT; CDR2 reads YYREEE (reference sequence). The CDR3 has 14 amino acids. The record lacks a DNA sequence. The CDR3 spells CATRGTSGLNEQYF.

The rearrangement links TRBV5-4 to TRBJ1-3; TCRdb names TRBD1, which stays unverified in the absence of DNA. The germline gives CDR1 SGHNT, CDR2 YYREEE (reference sequence). This CDR3 contains 13 residues. No DNA sequence was recorded. The chain's CDR3 is CASRRTGGNTIYF.

The CDR3 sequence: CASSSRGAGNTIYF. The gene calls are TRBV11-2 and TRBJ1-3. The CDR3 spans 14 residues. No nucleotide data were recorded. Per germline, CDR1 SGHAT and CDR2 FQNNGV.

This chain connects TRBV25-1 to TRBJ1-4. Per germline, CDR1 MGHDK and CDR2 SYGVNS. The CDR3 has 13 residues. The protein alone is recorded here. The CDR3 sequence: CASSDVGGAKLFF.

This chain connects TRBV19 to TRBJ1-1. Germline V gene sequence: CDR1 LNHDA, CDR2 SQIVND (reference sequence). This CDR3 is built from 14 residues. The entry carries no DNA sequence. The CDR3 loop is CASSSAGGRTEAFF.

The genes are TRBV6-5 and TRBJ1-6. Germline values: CDR1 MNHEY, CDR2 SVGAGI. The CDR3 covers 16 residues. There is no recorded DNA. CDR3 sequence: CASSYTFLAGNSPLHF.

This chain uses TRBV6-1 with TRBJ2-7; the D call of TRBD1 rests on TCRdb alone, since no DNA is present to check it. The CDR3 covers 13 residues. The DNA sequence is not available. Germline values: CDR1 MNHNS, CDR2 SASEGT. The CDR3 loop reads CASSEQTAYEQYF.

The CDR3 spells CASTTSSRGNSPLHF. This chain uses TRBV7-6 with TRBJ1-6; TCRdb gives TRBD1 as the D gene, but with no DNA this cannot be confirmed. This CDR3 region has 15 residues. The coding DNA is unavailable. Germline lookup yields CDR1 SGHVS and CDR2 FNYEAQ.

The chain combines TRBV10-3 with TRBJ1-3; TCRdb outputs TRBD1, but without DNA this stays unchecked. The CDR3 loop spans 16 amino acids. The DNA sequence is not available. Germline CDR1 ENHRY, CDR2 SYGVKD. The CDR3: CAISLRNRDAGNTIYF.

The chain carries TRBV5-1 and TRBJ1-4. Germline loops: CDR1 SGHRS, CDR2 YFSETQ. The CDR3 runs 12 residues. DNA was not recorded. The CDR3 is CASSPGNEKLFF.

The chain employs TRBV18 and TRBJ2-2; the D call from TCRdb, TRBD2, cannot be confirmed without DNA. Germline-derived CDR1 and CDR2 are KGHSH and LQKENI. The CDR3 loop spans 13 amino acids. The record lacks a DNA sequence. The CDR3 is CASSPSNTGELFF.

This rearrangement joins TRBV5-6 to TRBJ2-3; checking the TCRdb D call of TRBD2 is not possible without DNA. The CDR3 is 14 amino acids. Nucleotide data are not available. Germline V gene sequence: CDR1 SGHDT, CDR2 YYEEEE. The CDR3 loop reads CASSLVLLGGTQYF.

V is TRBV5-4 and J is TRBJ1-3; checking the TCRdb D call of TRBD1 is not possible without DNA. Germline CDR1 is SGHNT and CDR2 is YYREEE (reference sequence). The CDR3 is 16 amino acids. The coding DNA is unavailable. This CDR3 reads CASSAGQAISGNTIYF.

V is TRBV27 and J is TRBJ2-1; the D call from TCRdb, TRBD2, cannot be confirmed without DNA. This CDR3 comprises 16 residues. No coding sequence is recorded. Per the germline V gene, CDR1 is MNHEY and CDR2 is SMNVEV (reference sequence). The CDR3 spells CASLNWTSGGRGEQFF.

The V gene is TRBV5-4, the J gene TRBJ1-1. This CDR3 has 14 amino acids. No DNA has been recorded. In germline, CDR1 is SGHNT, CDR2 YYREEE (reference sequence). Here the CDR3 reads CASSSSGDRIEAFF.

CDR3 sequence: CASSFSGSGELFF. The gene calls are TRBV5-5 and TRBJ2-2; the D call from TCRdb, TRBD2, cannot be confirmed without DNA. Germline V lookup: CDR1 SGHKS, CDR2 YYEKEE (reference sequence). This CDR3 is 13 amino acids long. Only the protein is available.

The chain joins TRBV4-3 to TRBJ1-2; TCRdb outputs TRBD1, but without DNA this stays unchecked. CDR1 and CDR2 (germline): LGHNA, YSLEER. CDR3 length equals 14 residues. No DNA was logged. The CDR3 spells CASSQGNRGRGYTF.

V usage is TRBV5-4 and J usage is TRBJ1-5. Germline CDR1 is SGHNT and CDR2 is YYREEE (reference sequence). CDR3 length: 17 amino acids. No nucleotide data were recorded. CDR3 protein: CASSHLRGYWRNQPQHF.

V and J are TRBV4-1 and TRBJ1-1; without DNA, the TCRdb call of TRBD1 cannot be checked. The CDR3 spans 15 residues. The DNA is unrecorded. Germline assignment: CDR1 MGHRA and CDR2 YSYEKL. Here the CDR3 reads CASSQDPGTGTEAFF.